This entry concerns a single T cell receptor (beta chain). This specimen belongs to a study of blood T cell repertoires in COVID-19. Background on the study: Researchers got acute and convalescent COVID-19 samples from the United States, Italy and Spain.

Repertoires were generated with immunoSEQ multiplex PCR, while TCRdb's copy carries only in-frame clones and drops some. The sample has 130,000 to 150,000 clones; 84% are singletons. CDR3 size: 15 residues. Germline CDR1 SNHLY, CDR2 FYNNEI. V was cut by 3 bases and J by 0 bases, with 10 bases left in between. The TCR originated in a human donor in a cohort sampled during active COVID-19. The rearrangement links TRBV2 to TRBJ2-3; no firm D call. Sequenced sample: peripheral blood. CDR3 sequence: CASSDQAISTDTQYF. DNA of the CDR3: TGTGCCAGCAGTGACCAAGCGATTAGCACAGATACGCAGTATTTT. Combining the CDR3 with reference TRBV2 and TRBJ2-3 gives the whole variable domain EPEVTQTPSHQVTQMGQEVILRCVPISNHLYFYWYRQILGQKVEFLVSFYNNEISEKSEIFDDQFSVERPDGSNFTLKIRSTKLEDSAMYFCASSDQAISTDTQYFGPGTRLTVL.